Each of the 20 T cell receptor beta chains below was sequenced from the same sample in a study of T cell responses to AZD1222 COVID-19 vaccine. Assay used: immunoSEQ multiplex PCR; TCRdb lists only in-frame clones, some missing. The data show 150,000 to 200,000 clones, roughly 90% seen once. Sample: peripheral blood, taken on day 0 of AZD1222 vaccination. These receptors all stem from an adult in good health.

The chain is built from TRBV6-5 and TRBJ2-7; D possibly corresponds to TRBD2 (6 bases). The V end lost 2 bases, the J end lost 4 bases, and 18 bases lay between the germline ends. CDR1 and CDR2 (germline): MNHEY, SVGAGI. There are 16 residues in the CDR3. The CDR3 DNA follows: TGTGCCAGCAGTTACGCGGGGCAGACCCTTAGGTACGAGCAGTACTTC. Translation: CASSYAGQTLRYEQYF.

The count of this clone is one. This sequence joins TRBV14 and TRBJ2-5, with 12 bases identical to TRBD2. Germline loops: CDR1 SGHDN, CDR2 FVKESK. CDR3 length equals 19 residues. Unmatched junction bases numbered 12, after V lost 3 bases and J lost 1 base. CDR3 in DNA: TGTGCCAGCAGCCACCCTACTAGCGGGAGGTCCCGCGCCCAAGAGACCCAGTACTTC. Amino acids: CASSHPTSGRSRAQETQYF.

The gene calls are TRBV2 and TRBJ2-7; 9 bases line up with TRBD2. The CDR3 has 12 amino acids. Unmatched junction bases numbered 5, after V lost 8 bases and J lost 6 bases. Germline V gene data show CDR1 as SNHLY and CDR2 as FYNNEI. The CDR3 reads CASRAGGLEQYF. The CDR3 DNA sequence: TGTGCCAGCCGAGCGGGAGGACTCGAGCAGTACTTC.

The chain uses TRBV5-1 and TRBJ1-2; D not certain. Germline V lookup: CDR1 SGHRS, CDR2 YFSETQ. The CDR3 contains 14 residues. The V end lost 0 bases, the J end lost 7 bases, and 13 bases lay between the germline ends. The CDR3 is CASSLGPLRPGYTF. In nucleotides, the CDR3 is TGCGCCAGCAGCTTGGGACCCCTGAGACCTGGCTACACCTTC.

The chain combines TRBV28 with TRBJ1-2; no clear D gene. V lost 5 bases and J 8 bases, leaving 15 bases between the germline ends. Germline assignment: CDR1 MDHEN and CDR2 SYDVKM. This CDR3 comprises 13 residues. The CDR3 here is CASSTQVLSGYTF. The CDR3 DNA sequence: TGTGCCAGCAGTACTCAGGTATTGAGCGGCTACACCTTC.

The genes are TRBV3-1 (or the pseudogene TRBV3-2) and TRBJ1-4, with D unclear. Deletions cut 4 bases from V and 8 bases from J, with 11 bases between. This CDR3 has 13 amino acids. Germline CDR1 reads LGHDT; CDR2 reads YNNKEL (reference sequence). In nucleotides, the CDR3 is TGTGCCAGCAGCCGCGATGGATTGGAAAAACTGTTTTTT. Translating it yields CASSRDGLEKLFF.

The chain joins TRBV7-9 to TRBJ1-1; 7 bases agree with TRBD1. The germline gives CDR1 SEHNR, CDR2 FQNEAQ (reference sequence). V trimming: 5 bases; J trimming: 3 bases; junction bases outside the gene matches: 3. This CDR3 region has 13 residues. The CDR3 region is CASSPGTDTEAFF. DNA of the CDR3: TGTGCCAGCAGCCCAGGGACAGACACTGAAGCTTTCTTT.

By its share, this clone is medium-sized (0.01 to 0.1%). The chain recombines TRBV27 with TRBJ1-1; unclear D gene. V lost 2 bases, J lost 6 bases, and 13 bases lay in between. Per the germline V gene, CDR1 is MNHEY and CDR2 is SMNVEV (reference sequence). This CDR3 contains 14 residues. The CDR3 DNA follows: TGTGCCAGCAGTTTAACGCGACTGGACCCTGAAGCTTTCTTT. Protein sequence: CASSLTRLDPEAFF.

The chain has TRBV11-2 and TRBJ1-1; 8 bases match TRBD1. The CDR3 loop spans 16 amino acids. The germline CDR1 and CDR2 sequences are SGHAT and FQNNGV. Trimming took 1 base from V and 3 from J; bases not matched to a gene: 7. The CDR3 DNA sequence: TGTGCCAGCAGCTTAGTCGGACAGGGAGTTTACACTGAAGCTTTCTTT. The encoded protein is CASSLVGQGVYTEAFF.

The V and J genes are TRBV5-1 and TRBJ2-1; TRBD2 might be the D (7 bases). V lost 2 bases and J lost 4, with 10 bases in between. There are 14 residues in the CDR3. Germline V CDR1 and CDR2: SGHRS, YFSETQ. The chain's CDR3 is CASSLSGTYNEQFF. For the CDR3, the DNA is TGCGCCAGCAGCTTAAGCGGGACATACAATGAGCAGTTCTTC.

The CDR3 here is CASRPGQGGGYTF. The CDR3 DNA sequence: TGTGCCAGCAGGCCGGGACAGGGCGGTGGCTACACCTTC. The chain recombines TRBV28 with TRBJ1-2; TRBD1 aligns across 9 bases. There are 13 residues in the CDR3. Trimming removed 6 bases from V and 7 bases from J; junction bases left unmatched: 6. Germline V gene lookup returns CDR1 MDHEN and CDR2 SYDVKM.

The chain combines TRBV6-5 with TRBJ2-7, with TRBD1 as a possible D gene (5 bases). The CDR3 sequence is 15 residues long. Germline CDR1 is MNHEY and CDR2 is SVGAGI. The V end was cut by 3 bases, the J end by 2 bases, with 14 bases between. CDR3 nucleotides: TGTGCCAGCAGTTATAACCAGGGTCTGCCCTACGAGCAGTACTTC. Its protein product is CASSYNQGLPYEQYF.

V gene TRBV5-1 combines with J gene TRBJ1-1; D gene unclear. The CDR3 consists of 15 residues. Trimming took off 1 base at V and 5 bases at J, with 15 bases between the two ends. Per the germline V gene, CDR1 is SGHRS and CDR2 is YFSETQ. The CDR3 nucleotides read TGCGCCAGCAGCTTGACGGCCCCCCGGCGGACTGAAGCTTTCTTT. Residues: CASSLTAPRRTEAFF.

The rearrangement links TRBV19 to TRBJ1-1; tentative D call: TRBD1 (5 bases). CDR3 length: 14 residues. Germline CDR1 and CDR2: LNHDA and SQIVND (reference sequence). The V end lost 3 bases, the J end lost 4 bases, and 12 bases lay between the germline ends. For the CDR3, the DNA is TGTGCCAGTAGTATTCCGCGGGGGGGCACTGAAGCTTTCTTT. It is translated as CASSIPRGGTEAFF.

J is TRBJ2-5 and V is TRBV6-5, with 7 bases aligning to TRBD2. V shed 4 bases, J shed 5 bases, and the junction held 10 bases outside the gene matches. The germline CDR1 and CDR2 sequences are MNHEY and SVGAGI. The CDR3 contains 15 residues. For the CDR3, the DNA is TGTGCCAGCAGTTCGAGACTAGCAGGTCGGGAGACCCAGTACTTC. This encodes CASSSRLAGRETQYF.

This rearrangement joins TRBV19 to TRBJ1-2; the D gene is possibly TRBD1 (5 bases). This CDR3 contains 15 residues. Germline values: CDR1 LNHDA, CDR2 SQIVND (reference sequence). V lost 0 bases and J lost 6, with 14 bases in between. Written as DNA, the CDR3 is TGTGCCAGTAGTATAGATCGTGTCAGGGCTCATGGCTACACCTTC. Translation: CASSIDRVRAHGYTF.

The V and J genes are TRBV7-2 and TRBJ1-2; weak D call: TRBD1 (6 bases). V lost 4 bases and J 4 bases, leaving 19 bases between the germline ends. CDR3 size: 16 residues. Germline CDR1 is SGHTA and CDR2 is FQGNSA. As DNA, the CDR3 is TGTGCCAGCAGCTCGATCTCCAGGGGCGGTGGCTATGGCTACACCTTC. It codes for CASSSISRGGGYGYTF. Full variable domain (missing parts from reference TRBV7-2 and TRBJ1-2): GAGVSQSPSNKVTEKGKDVELRCDPISGHTALYWYRQSLGQGLEFLIYFQGNSAPDKSGLPSDRFSAERTGGSVSTLTIQRTQQEDSAVYLCASSSISRGGGYGYTFGSGTRLTVV.

For the CDR3, the DNA is TGTGCCAGCAGCCAAGCCGGGGTGGGGGCGTACGAGCAGTACTTC. Its translation is CASSQAGVGAYEQYF. The chain is built from TRBV3-1 (or the pseudogene TRBV3-2) and TRBJ2-7; D is perhaps TRBD1 (6 bases). Germline CDR1 is LGHDT and CDR2 is YNNKEL (reference sequence). V was shortened by 1 base and J by 4 bases, with 14 bases between the two germline ends. This CDR3 spans 15 amino acids.

The V and J genes are TRBV3-1 (or the pseudogene TRBV3-2) and TRBJ2-5, with 9 bases identical to TRBD1. This CDR3 is built from 15 residues. Germline V gene sequence: CDR1 LGHDT, CDR2 YNNKEL (reference sequence). V was pared by 4 bases and J by 4 bases, with 7 bases of the junction left unmatched. The CDR3 spells CASSRGQGQLETQYF. In DNA form, the CDR3 reads TGTGCCAGCAGCCGGGGACAGGGACAGTTAGAGACCCAGTACTTC.

The chain links TRBV5-8 to TRBJ1-1; D possibly corresponds to TRBD1 (6 bases). Germline assignment: CDR1 SGHTS and CDR2 YDEGEE. The germline V and J ends were trimmed by 2 bases and 5 bases, with 13 bases remaining between them. This CDR3 spans 14 amino acids. The DNA of the CDR3 is TGTGCCAGCAGCTTAGTCCAGGGGAGGACTGAAGCTTTCTTT. This encodes CASSLVQGRTEAFF.